A single T cell receptor (beta chain) is shown here with its context. Its target is not known. The CDR3 extends over 14 amino acids. The germline gives CDR1 LNHDA, CDR2 SQIVND (reference sequence). The method was immunoSEQ multiplex PCR; TCRdb's version includes in-frame clones alone and lacks a portion of them. This repertoire holds some 40,000 clones, and none appear only once. The sample originates from a study of T cells after posttransplantation cyclophosphamide. The study's findings and limits: Tissue-infiltrating T cells from skin or gut overlapped little with blood T cells. Later blood repertoires were often dominated by clones from the donor CD8+ memory compartment.

The sample comprised PBMCs. The sequence was obtained from a man aged 35 to 55 in good health, CMV-negative, and a related stem cell transplant donor. This chain links TRBV19 with TRBJ2-5; TRBD1 aligns across 8 bases. The better agreement between TRBJ2-7 and the DNA end casts doubt on the J call. CDR3 DNA: TGTGCCAGTAGTATCGGACAGGGTTGGTACGAGCAGTACTTC. It specifies CASSIGQGWYEQYF.